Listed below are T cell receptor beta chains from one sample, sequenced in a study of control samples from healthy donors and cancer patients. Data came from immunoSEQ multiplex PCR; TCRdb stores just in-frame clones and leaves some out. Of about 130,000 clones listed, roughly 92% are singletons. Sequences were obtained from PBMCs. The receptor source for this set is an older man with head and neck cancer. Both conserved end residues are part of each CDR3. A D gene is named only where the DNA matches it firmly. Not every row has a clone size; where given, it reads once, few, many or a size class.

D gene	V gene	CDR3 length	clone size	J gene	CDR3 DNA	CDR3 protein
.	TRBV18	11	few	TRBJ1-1	TGTGCCAGCTCAGCTACAACTGAAGCTTTCTTT	CASSATTEAFF
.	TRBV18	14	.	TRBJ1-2	TGTGCCAGCTCACGGAAGGACAGTGTTGATGGCTACACCTTC	CASSRKDSVDGYTF
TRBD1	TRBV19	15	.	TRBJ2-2	TGTGCCAGTAGTACCCAGGGGGCCGGGTCCGGGGAGCTGTTTTTT	CASSTQGAGSGELFF
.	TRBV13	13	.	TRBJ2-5	TGTGCCAGCAGCCAAGACGGCCTCGGGTCCCAGTACTTC	CASSQDGLGSQYF
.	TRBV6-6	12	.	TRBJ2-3	TGTGCCAGCAGGCTCACAGGGTGTACGCAGTATTTT	CASRLTGCTQYF
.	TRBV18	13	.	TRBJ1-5	TGTGCCAGCTCACAGGATAGGGATCAGCCCCAGCATTTT	CASSQDRDQPQHF
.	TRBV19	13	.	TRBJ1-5	TGTGCCAGTAGTATTTGGGCAAATCAGCCCCAGCATTTT	CASSIWANQPQHF
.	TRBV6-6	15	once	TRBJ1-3	TGTGCCAGCAGACCCCCTCAGGCCTCTGGAAACACCATATATTTT	CASRPPQASGNTIYF
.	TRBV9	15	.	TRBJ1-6	TGTGCCAGCAGCACGGGACAAGCCCCTCATTCACCCCTCCACTTT	CASSTGQAPHSPLHF
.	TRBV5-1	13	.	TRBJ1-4	TGCGCCAGCAGCTTCGGGGAGGGCGAAAAACTGTTTTTT	CASSFGEGEKLFF
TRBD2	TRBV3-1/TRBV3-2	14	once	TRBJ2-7	TGTGCCAGCAGCAAGTGGACTAGCGGCTACGAGCAGTACTTC	CASSKWTSGYEQYF
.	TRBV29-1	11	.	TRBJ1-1	TGCAGCGTTGTGAAGGGGCCGGGAACTTTCTTT	CSVVKGPGTFF